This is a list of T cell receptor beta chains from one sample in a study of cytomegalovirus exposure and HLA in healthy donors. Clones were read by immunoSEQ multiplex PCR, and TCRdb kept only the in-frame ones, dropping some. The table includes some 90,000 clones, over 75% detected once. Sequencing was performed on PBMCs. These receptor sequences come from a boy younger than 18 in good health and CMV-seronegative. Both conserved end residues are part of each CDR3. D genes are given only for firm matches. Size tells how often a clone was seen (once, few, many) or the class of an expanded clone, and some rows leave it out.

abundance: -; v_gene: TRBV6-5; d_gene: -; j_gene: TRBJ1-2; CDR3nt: TGTGCCAGCAGCCCCGGGGTTTGGGCCTATGGCTACACCTTC; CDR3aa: CASSPGVWAYGYTF
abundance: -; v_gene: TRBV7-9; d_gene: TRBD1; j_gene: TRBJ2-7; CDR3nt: TGTGCCAGCAGCTCGGACAGGGGTCCACCCGGCGAGCAGTACTTC; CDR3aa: CASSSDRGPPGEQYF
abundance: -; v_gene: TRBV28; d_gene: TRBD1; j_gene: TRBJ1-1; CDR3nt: TGTGCCAGCAGTTCGGGACAGTTGGGGAACACTGAAGCTTTCTTT; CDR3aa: CASSSGQLGNTEAFF
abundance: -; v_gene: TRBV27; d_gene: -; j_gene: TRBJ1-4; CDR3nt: TGTGCCAGCAGAACAGCCCTTAATGAAAAACTGTTTTTT; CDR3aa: CASRTALNEKLFF
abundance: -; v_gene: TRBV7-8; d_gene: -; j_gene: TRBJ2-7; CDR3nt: TGTGCCAGCAGCTTTGGAACAGGGTCGACTATTGCGCAGTACTTC; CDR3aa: CASSFGTGSTIAQYF
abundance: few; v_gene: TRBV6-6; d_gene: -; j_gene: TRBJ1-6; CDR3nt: TGTGCCAGTATATGGGGGGGGGTAGGTTCACCCCTCCACTTT; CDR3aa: CASIWGGVGSPLHF
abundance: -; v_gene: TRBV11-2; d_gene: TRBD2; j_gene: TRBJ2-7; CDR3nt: TGTGCCAGCAGCTTGCTAGCGGGGGTCTACGAGCAGTACTTC; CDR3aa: CASSLLAGVYEQYF
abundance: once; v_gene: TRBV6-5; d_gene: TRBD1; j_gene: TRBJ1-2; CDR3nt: TGTGCCAGCAGTTACGACAGGGCCTATGGCTACACCTTC; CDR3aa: CASSYDRAYGYTF
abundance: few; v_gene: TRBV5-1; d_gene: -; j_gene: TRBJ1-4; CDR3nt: TGCGCCAGCAGCTTCATGTCAACTAATGAAAAACTGTTTTTT; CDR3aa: CASSFMSTNEKLFF
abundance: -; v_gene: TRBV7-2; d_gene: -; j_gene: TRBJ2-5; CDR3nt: TGTGCCAGCAGCGTAATGGGCGGGAAGGAGACCCAGTACTTC; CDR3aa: CASSVMGGKETQYF